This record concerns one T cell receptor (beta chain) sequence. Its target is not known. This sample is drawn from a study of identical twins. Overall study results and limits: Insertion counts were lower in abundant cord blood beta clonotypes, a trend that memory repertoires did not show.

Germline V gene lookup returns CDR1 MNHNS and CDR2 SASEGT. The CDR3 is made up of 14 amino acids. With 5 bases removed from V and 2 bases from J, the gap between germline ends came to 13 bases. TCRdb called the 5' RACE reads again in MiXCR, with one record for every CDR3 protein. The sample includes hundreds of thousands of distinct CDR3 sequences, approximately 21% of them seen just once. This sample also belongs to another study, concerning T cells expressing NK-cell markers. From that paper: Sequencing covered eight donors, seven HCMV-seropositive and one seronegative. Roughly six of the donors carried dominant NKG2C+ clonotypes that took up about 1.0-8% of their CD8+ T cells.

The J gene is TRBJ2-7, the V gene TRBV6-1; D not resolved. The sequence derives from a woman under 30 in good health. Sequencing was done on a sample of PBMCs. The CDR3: CASSLKALAYEQYF. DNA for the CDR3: TGTGCCAGCAGTCTCAAGGCCCTTGCCTACGAGCAGTACTTC.